These 21 T cell receptor beta chains share one sample of origin, sequenced in a study of T-cell memory formation after mild COVID-19. In TCRdb, the 5' RACE reads were re-called with MiXCR into one record per CDR3 protein. The sample yields 500,000 to 600,000 distinct CDR3 sequences, 18% seen once. Material: PBMCs or a T cell subset sorted from them (not recorded which). The source is an adult woman who had mild COVID-19 (a few samples of this study predate the infection). Cell type and time point are not known.

The rearrangement uses TRBV24-1 and TRBJ2-3; D call uncertain. This CDR3 has 13 residues. Germline-derived CDR1 and CDR2 are KGHDR and SFDVKD. V was trimmed by 9 bases and J by 2 bases, leaving 11 bases between them. The CDR3 is CATDDRTTDTQYF. In DNA form, the CDR3 reads TGTGCCACCGATGACCGGACCACAGATACGCAGTATTTT.

This clonotype was seen many times. The chain uses TRBV5-1 and TRBJ2-7, with D possibly being TRBD2 (6 bases). The CDR3 is 16 residues long. Germline lookup yields CDR1 SGHRS and CDR2 YFSETQ. The germline V and J ends were trimmed by 0 bases and 0 bases, with 13 bases remaining between them. Written as DNA, the CDR3 is TGCGCCAGCAGCTTGGACCACGCGGGGAGCTCCTACGAGCAGTACTTC. Translation gives CASSLDHAGSSYEQYF.

The V call is TRBV7-2, the J call TRBJ1-2, with TRBD1 identical over 7 bases. The length of the CDR3 is 14 residues. In germline, CDR1 is SGHTA, CDR2 FQGNSA. Trimming cost V 3 bases and J 4 bases; bases outside gene matches: 5. DNA of the CDR3: TGTGCCAGCAGCTTGACAGGGCGGGGCTATGGCTACACCTTC. This encodes CASSLTGRGYGYTF. The full variable domain, in which reference TRBV7-2 and TRBJ1-2 provide the parts outside the CDR3, is GAGVSQSPSNKVTEKGKDVELRCDPISGHTALYWYRQSLGQGLEFLIYFQGNSAPDKSGLPSDRFSAERTGGSVSTLTIQRTQQEDSAVYLCASSLTGRGYGYTFGSGTRLTVV.

About this clonotype: This could be a read error, since a much larger clone is one nucleotide away. The chain carries TRBV7-2 and TRBJ1-1, with a weak D call TRBD1 (6 bases). This CDR3 contains 13 residues. Deletions cut 4 bases from V and 1 base from J, with 7 bases between. The germline gives CDR1 SGHTA, CDR2 FQGNSA. The CDR3 spells CASSWDTNTEAFF. As DNA, the CDR3 is TGTGCCAGCAGCTGGGACACGAACACTGAAGCTTTCTTT.

This chain uses TRBV7-9 with TRBJ2-1; D might be TRBD1 (6 bases). Trimming shortened V by 6 bases and J by 10 bases, and 7 bases separated the two germline ends. The CDR3 consists of 10 residues. Germline-derived CDR1 and CDR2 are SEHNR and FQNEAQ (reference sequence). CDR3 sequence (DNA): TGTGCCAGCAGTCAGGGGGAGCAGTTCTTC. It codes for CASSQGEQFF.

This clonotype has more than one count but fewer than ten. This chain joins TRBV3-1 and TRBJ2-1; 8 positions agree with TRBD2. The ends lost 4 bases at V and 7 bases at J; junction bases unmatched: 15. Germline V gives CDR1 LGHDT, CDR2 YNNKEL (reference sequence). The CDR3 is 17 amino acids. The CDR3 spells CASSPISGRGDINEQFF. The CDR3 nucleotides read TGTGCCAGCAGCCCCATTTCTGGGCGGGGGGATATAAATGAGCAGTTCTTC.

As regards this clonotype: The junction shows a germline mismatch at one end, possibly a read error. The chain recombines TRBV4-3 with TRBJ1-1, with a possible D match to TRBD1 (5 bases). Germline V gives CDR1 LGHNA, CDR2 YSLEER. This CDR3 contains 14 residues. CDR3 sequence: CASSQDTEEGSLAF. The CDR3 DNA reads as TGCGCCAGCAGCCAAGATACTGAGGAGGGGTCCCTAGCATTT.

This clonotype turned up a few times. This may come from a read error, since a much larger clone is one base off. The rearrangement joins TRBV10-3 to TRBJ2-7, with 9 bases aligning to TRBD1. There are 14 residues in the CDR3. With 6 bases clipped from V and 2 bases from J, the junction kept 5 bases outside the gene matches. Germline V gene sequence: CDR1 ENHRY, CDR2 SYGVKD. The CDR3, as DNA: TGTGCCATCAGCCCCGGGACAGGGACCTACGAGCAGTACTTC. Translated: CAISPGTGTYEQYF.

About this clonotype: A single base separates this from a much larger clone, so it may be a read error. V is TRBV27 and J is TRBJ1-5; D call uncertain. Deletions cut 2 bases from V and 4 bases from J, with 6 bases between. The CDR3 is made up of 13 amino acids. Germline assignment: CDR1 MNHEY and CDR2 SMNVEV (reference sequence). CDR3 sequence reads: CASSLQWNQPQHF. CDR3 DNA: TGTGCCAGCAGTTTACAGTGGAATCAGCCCCAGCATTTT.

The rearrangement uses TRBV7-2 and TRBJ2-3, with TRBD1 as a possible D gene (6 bases). Germline-derived CDR1 and CDR2 are SGHTA and FQGNSA. V was clipped by 6 bases and J by 0 bases, with 10 bases between them. This CDR3 has 14 amino acids. The DNA for the CDR3 is TGTGCCAGCAGTTACAGGGTTAGCACAGATACGCAGTATTTT. This gives the protein CASSYRVSTDTQYF. Full variable domain (remainder filled in from reference TRBV7-2 and TRBJ2-3): GAGVSQSPSNKVTEKGKDVELRCDPISGHTALYWYRQSLGQGLEFLIYFQGNSAPDKSGLPSDRFSAERTGGSVSTLTIQRTQQEDSAVYLCASSYRVSTDTQYFGPGTRLTVL.

The gene calls are TRBV20-1 and TRBJ2-7; D may be TRBD1 (5 bases). Trimming pared 0 bases from V and 3 bases from J, leaving 18 bases between. The CDR3 length is 16 residues. Per the germline V gene, CDR1 is DFQATT and CDR2 is SNEGSKA (reference sequence). The DNA of the CDR3 is TGCAGTGCTAGAGATTGGGGCAGCCCTACTGGCTACGAGCAGTACTTC. Translated: CSARDWGSPTGYEQYF.

This clonotype occurred a few times. The chain carries TRBV19 and TRBJ2-3; perhaps D is TRBD1 or TRBD2 (6 bases each). V was trimmed by 6 bases and J by 2 bases, leaving 27 bases between them. The CDR3 loop spans 19 amino acids. CDR1 LNHDA and CDR2 SQIVND come from the germline V gene (reference sequence). The CDR3 protein is CASSSTPGGGTFVTDTQYF. The CDR3 DNA is TGTGCCAGTAGCTCGACCCCCGGGGGCGGAACATTTGTCACAGATACGCAGTATTTT.

This clonotype was detected a few times. The J gene is TRBJ1-1, the V gene TRBV12-5; no reliable D call. The CDR3 is made up of 13 amino acids. Deletions cut 1 base from V and 7 bases from J, with 10 bases between. In germline, CDR1 is LGHNT, CDR2 FRNRAP. The CDR3 loop reads CASGLGLRIEAFF. The CDR3 DNA sequence: TGTGCTAGTGGTTTGGGCTTACGGATTGAAGCTTTCTTT.

V and J are TRBV7-2 and TRBJ1-2; 7 positions agree with TRBD1. V dropped 0 bases and J dropped 3; count of bases not matched to a gene: 4. Germline V gives CDR1 SGHTA, CDR2 FQGNSA. The CDR3 has 15 residues. CDR3 nucleotide sequence: TGTGCCAGCAGCTTAGCTTCCAGGGGGGACTATGGCTACACCTTC. It codes for CASSLASRGDYGYTF.

The CDR3 spells CASSLVELFYEQYF. The DNA for the CDR3 is TGTGCCAGCAGCTTAGTCGAGCTCTTCTACGAGCAGTACTTC. The chain couples TRBV7-8 to TRBJ2-7; no clear D. Germline V lookup: CDR1 SGHVS, CDR2 FQNEAQ. This CDR3 is built from 14 residues. Trimming cost V 1 base and J 3 bases, with 10 bases left between them.

This clonotype was counted between two and nine times. The CDR3 spells CASSPYPGPTMGETQYF. DNA for the CDR3: TGTGCCAGCAGTCCATATCCCGGGCCCACAATGGGAGAGACCCAGTACTTC. The chain combines TRBV6-6 with TRBJ2-5, with D unclear. The CDR3 is 17 residues long. Germline V CDR1 and CDR2: MNHNY, SVGAGI (reference sequence). V was clipped by 5 bases and J by 4 bases, with 23 bases between them.

Only a few counts were recorded for this clonotype. The chain couples TRBV4-2 to TRBJ2-3; weak D call: TRBD2 (6 bases). Germline CDR1 reads LGHNA; CDR2 reads YNFKEQ. This CDR3 is built from 15 residues. Trimming shortened V by 5 bases and J by 2 bases, and 14 bases separated the two germline ends. CDR3: CASSGGDLNTDTQYF. Written as DNA, the CDR3 is TGTGCCAGCAGCGGAGGGGACTTAAACACAGATACGCAGTATTTT.

This clonotype was detected ten times or more. The CDR3 spells CASSLAGGRTGANVLTF. The CDR3 DNA reads as TGTGCCAGCAGCTTAGCCGGGGGAAGGACTGGGGCCAACGTCCTGACTTTC. The rearrangement uses TRBV11-2 and TRBJ2-6; D perhaps matches TRBD2 (6 bases). Germline CDR1 is SGHAT and CDR2 is FQNNGV. CDR3 length: 17 residues. Trimming removed 1 base from V and 2 bases from J, with 12 bases in between.

This clonotype was seen only a few times. The CDR3 spells CASSPLAAGVETQYF. The CDR3 DNA reads as TGTGCCAGCTCACCCCTGGCGGCAGGGGTAGAGACCCAGTACTTC. The gene calls are TRBV18 and TRBJ2-5; a weak D match, TRBD1 (6 bases). This CDR3 has 15 residues. V lost 3 bases, J lost 4 bases, and 15 bases lay in between. The germline V gene encodes CDR1 KGHSH and CDR2 LQKENI.

The J gene is TRBJ2-2, the V gene TRBV6-7; D tentatively reads TRBD1 or TRBD2 (5 bases each). TRBV6-7 is treated as an ORF (open reading frame) with a function not yet certain. The CDR3 contains 18 residues. The V end was cut by 6 bases, the J end by 2 bases, with 22 bases between. The CDR3 is CASRKPSNERTNTGELFF. CDR3 DNA: TGTGCCAGCAGGAAACCGAGCAATGAGCGGACAAACACCGGGGAGCTGTTTTTT.

V gene TRBV7-9 combines with J gene TRBJ2-7; 7 positions agree with TRBD2. Germline-derived CDR1 and CDR2 are SEHNR and FQNEAQ (reference sequence). The length of the CDR3 is 13 residues. The J segment lost 7 bases and the V segment lost 3 bases, leaving 6 bases of the junction unmatched. CDR3 coding DNA: TGTGCCAGCAGCTTCCGGCTAGCGGAGGAGCAGTACTTC. Translated: CASSFRLAEEQYF.